The rows below give T cell receptor beta chains drawn from one sample of a study of Ad26.COV2.S vaccination and SARS-CoV-2 variants. Generated by immunoSEQ multiplex PCR, the TCRdb table keeps only in-frame clones and is missing some. Of under 150,000 clones listed, approximately 90% are singletons. This specimen was peripheral blood, taken after recovery from COVID-19. These TCRs come from a human donor who had recovered from COVID-19. CDR3s include the opening cysteine and the closing phenylalanine or tryptophan. D genes are given only for firm matches. Clone size, where shown, is once, few, many, or a class for clones that have expanded.

j_call d_call clone_size v_call cdr3_nt cdr3_aa
TRBJ2-7 TRBD1 NA TRBV15 TGTGCCACCAGCAGAATGGACAGGGAAGATTCCTACGAGCAGTACTTC CATSRMDREDSYEQYF
TRBJ2-7 TRBD1 NA TRBV6-6 TGTGCCAGCAGGCTCCGGGACAGTTTATGGAACGAGCAGTACTTC CASRLRDSLWNEQYF
TRBJ1-2 NA NA TRBV6-5 TGTGCCAGCAACAACCCGGGTGGGGGCTACACCTTC CASNNPGGGYTF
TRBJ2-7 TRBD2 NA TRBV5-8 TGTGCCAGCAGCCGGACTAGCGGGAGCTCCTACGAGCAGTACTTC CASSRTSGSSYEQYF
TRBJ1-1 NA many TRBV6-6 TGTGCCAGCAGTTACATGGGTTGGAACACTGAAGCTTTCTTT CASSYMGWNTEAFF
TRBJ2-1 NA NA TRBV10-1 TGCGCCAGCAGTGACCCCCGAGGGCGGAAGAATGAGCAGTTCTTC CASSDPRGRKNEQFF
TRBJ2-1 TRBD2 NA TRBV7-9 TGTGCCAGCAGCTCCTCTAGCGGGGGGGCCCTGAGTGAGCAGTTCTTC CASSSSSGGALSEQFF
TRBJ2-5 TRBD2 NA TRBV3-1/TRBV3-2 TGTGCCAGCAGCCAAACTAGCGGGGGAGAACAAGAGACCCAGTACTTC CASSQTSGGEQETQYF
TRBJ1-3 TRBD1 few TRBV7-9 TGTGCCAGCAGCTCTGCACAGGGGTTGTCTGGAAACACCATATATTTT CASSSAQGLSGNTIYF
TRBJ2-7 TRBD1 NA TRBV5-4 TGTGCCAGCAGCTCTCGCGGACAGGTTGTGCACGAGCAGTACTTC CASSSRGQVVHEQYF
TRBJ1-4 TRBD1 NA TRBV18 TGTGCCAGCTCACCCGCCGGGACAGGGGGCGCGAAACTGTTTTTT CASSPAGTGGAKLFF
TRBJ1-2 NA NA TRBV5-4 TGTGCCAGCAGCTTGGGGCAGGGAATGCCCAAGAACTATGGCTACACCTTC CASSLGQGMPKNYGYTF
TRBJ1-4 NA NA TRBV28 TGTGCCAGCAGTCCTCGGGGAGTGGAGGCCTCTTTTAATGAAAAACTGTTTTTT CASSPRGVEASFNEKLFF
TRBJ2-1 NA NA TRBV19 TGTGCCAGTAGTAGGGGACTTGCCTCCTACAATGAGCAGTTCTTC CASSRGLASYNEQFF
TRBJ1-2 NA NA TRBV7-9 TGTGCCAGCAGCAAGGAAAACTATGGCTACACCTTC CASSKENYGYTF
TRBJ2-1 TRBD1 NA TRBV7-9 TGTGCCAGCAGCCCGGACAGGGGGCAAAGGAATGAGCAGTTCTTC CASSPDRGQRNEQFF
TRBJ1-1 TRBD1 NA TRBV5-1 TGCGCCAGCAGCTTACAGGGGGCTTTGTCGAACACTGAAGCTTTCTTT CASSLQGALSNTEAFF
TRBJ1-1 NA NA TRBV6-5 TGTGCCAGCTGGAAACAGGGAGCCACTGAAGCTTTCTTT CASWKQGATEAFF
TRBJ2-7 NA NA TRBV29-1 TGCAGCGTTGAGGCCCCACCGGGACACCTCTACGAGCAGTACTTC CSVEAPPGHLYEQYF
TRBJ1-4 TRBD1 NA TRBV7-2 TGTGCCAGCAGCTCCTACAGGGGCTCTAATGAAAAACTGTTTTTT CASSSYRGSNEKLFF
TRBJ1-4 NA NA TRBV5-1 TGCGCCAGCAGCCCCGGAGACGAAAAACTGTTTTTT CASSPGDEKLFF
TRBJ1-6 NA NA TRBV5-5 TGTGCCAGCAGCCTCAGATTGGGTTCACCCCTCCACTTT CASSLRLGSPLHF
TRBJ2-2 NA NA TRBV25-1 TGTGCCAGCAGTGACTTTCTCGGGGGGCCGAACACCGGGGAGCTGTTTTTT CASSDFLGGPNTGELFF
TRBJ2-2 NA NA TRBV14 TGTGCCAGCAGCCAAGAGAACACCGGGGAGCTGTTTTTT CASSQENTGELFF
TRBJ2-1 NA NA TRBV15 TGTGCCACCAGTCCTATCTACAATGAGCAGTTCTTC CATSPIYNEQFF
TRBJ2-1 NA NA TRBV19 TGTGCCAGTAGTAACCAGGGGAACAATGAGCAGTTCTTC CASSNQGNNEQFF
TRBJ1-6 NA NA TRBV11-2 TGTGCCAGCAGCTTAGGAGGGGGGGGACTGAGCTCCTATAATTCACCCCTCCACTTT CASSLGGGGLSSYNSPLHF
TRBJ1-5 TRBD1 NA TRBV28 TGTGCCAGCAGGCGACAGGGTTTTCAGCCCCAGCATTTT CASRRQGFQPQHF
TRBJ2-1 TRBD1 NA TRBV19 TGTGCCAGTAGTTTTCCGGGACAGGGTAGGGATGAGCAGTTCTTC CASSFPGQGRDEQFF
TRBJ1-5 NA NA TRBV7-9 TGTGCCAGCAGCTTAACCCAGACAACCGACAGAGGAAATCAGCCCCAGCATTTT CASSLTQTTDRGNQPQHF
TRBJ1-1 NA NA TRBV7-2 TGTGCCAGCAGCTTCCTGGGCACTGAAGCTTTCTTT CASSFLGTEAFF
TRBJ2-7 NA NA TRBV28 TGTGCCAGCAGGCAAATGGATCTCTACGAGCAGTACTTC CASRQMDLYEQYF
TRBJ2-2 TRBD1 NA TRBV24-1 TGTGCCACCAGTGGACCAGGGGGAGTACCACTCACCGGGGAGCTGTTTTTT CATSGPGGVPLTGELFF
TRBJ2-3 NA NA TRBV24-1 TGTGCCACCAGTGATTTTAGCCGGGATACGCAGTATTTT CATSDFSRDTQYF
TRBJ2-3 NA NA TRBV28 TGTGCCAGCAGTCCAGCGATAGATACGCAGTATTTT CASSPAIDTQYF
TRBJ1-1 NA NA TRBV30 TGTGCCTGGAGTGTATCTGTATCTGAAGCTTTCTTT CAWSVSVSEAFF
TRBJ2-1 NA NA TRBV9 TGTGCCAGCAGCAAAGACCAGGCTGGCCATGAGCAGTTCTTC CASSKDQAGHEQFF
TRBJ1-3 NA NA TRBV10-1 TGCGCCAGCAGTGACTACCCGACGTTT CASSDYPTF
TRBJ2-2 NA once TRBV5-1 TGCGCCAGCAGCTTGGGGTGGACATCCGACACCGGGGAGCTGTTTTTT CASSLGWTSDTGELFF